Given below is one T cell receptor (beta chain) in context. What antigen it recognizes has not been identified. There are no base qualities to consult, and no much larger clone falls within one base. Reading the label with the study, this specimen's time point is: baseline before first vaccination. Vaccinee samples were obtained from the UK trials COV001 and COV002, which included a single-blind randomized controlled phase 2/3 trial of AZD1222 (ChAdOx1 nCoV-19) in healthy adults. Trial participant PBMC samples were collected at day 0 and day 28 after the second dose for TCRbeta chain sequencing. The CDR3 regions of human TCRbeta chains were analyzed by immunosequencing. As for the authors' bioinformatics: TCRs in the repertoires were compared against a reference library of SARS-CoV-2-specific TCRs that had been generated with the MIRA antigen-specificity platform. Breadth meant the fraction of unique TCRs that were SARS-CoV-2-associated, whereas depth meant the fraction of total T cells that were SARS-CoV-2-associated. Each spike-specific TCR was assigned to its reactive spike region and to a CD4 or CD8 class using the MIRA data. Log10-transformed breadth and depth values were compared by one-way ANOVA with Sidak's multiple comparisons tests. TCRdb limited this immuneACCESS table to in-frame rearrangements with V and J called. A share of clones is missing; checked studies link under half to unresolved V genes, and the rest is unexplained. That table gives V, J and clone size, and the DNA gave D and trimming. For this sample the table gives some 64,000 clones, of which roughly 87% were detected only once. Of the sample, roughly 17% falls within the top ten clones.

This entry comes from a study of T cell responses to AZD1222 COVID-19 vaccine (dated by TCRdb to 2020 to 2022). Study-wide context: AZD1222 recipients whose second dose came at about 4 weeks and those whose second dose came at about 12 weeks were combined into one group, since spike-specific TCR depth and breadth did not differ between the two schedules. A total of 240 or so trial participants underwent TCR sequencing, of whom some 200 had received two doses of AZD1222 and some 26 had received two doses of the MenACWY control vaccine. Trial participants were enrolled into age subgroups of 18-55, 56-69 and 70-plus years, which contained 148, 28 and 57 TCR-sequenced participants, respectively. Paper-wide results and their limitations: The 56-69-year group was small, and its depth increase did not reach significance, likely because of low power. A significant rise in spike-specific TCR breadth and depth was observed after two AZD1222 doses relative to day 0 and relative to MenACWY recipients. Epitopes outside the regions mutated in the B.1.351 and B.1.1.7 variants were reportedly recognized by nearly half of the unique spike-specific TCRs. Participants were mostly white British, with more females than males. The authors suggested clonal diversity may have been underestimated. Conclusions about previously exposed vaccinees are limited, since just a handful of AZD1222 recipients were seropositive for SARS-CoV-2 at baseline. The whole spike protein was spanned by vaccine-associated CD4 TCRs, and dominant responses were seen in regions 160-218 and 743-854. Because no day 14 peak-response samples were available, repertoires were characterized only after the peak T cell response.

V gives up 2 bases and J gives up 5 bases, and the segment between their germline ends measures 12 bases. The CDR3 has 15 amino acids, counting the end cysteine and phenylalanine. This entry keeps only the CDR3 DNA: 45 bases, framed from base 1. The CDR1 and CDR2 encoded by the germline V gene (reference sequence) are SEHNR and FQNEAQ. In this chain, TRBV7-9 is recombined with TRBJ1-4; the D segment could be TRBD1, given 5 matching bases. This clonotype was obtained from an adult in good health. Here the sequenced sample was peripheral blood, taken on day 0 of AZD1222 vaccination. The DNA sequence reads TGTGCCAGCAGCTTAATGGGACTCTTAAATGAAAAACTGTTTTTT. Protein translation: CASSLMGLLNEKLFF.